This T cell receptor (beta chain) was obtained from a study of spatial heterogeneity in lung cancer. General study results and limits: Tallies of expanded TCRs, which were sorted into ubiquitous and regional groups, correlated with counts of ubiquitous and regional nonsynonymous mutations, respectively. Counts that tracked tumor mutation counts were those of expanded intratumoral alpha and beta TCRs. Estimation of coverage gave values of approximately 7.2% for alpha and 13% for beta chains in tumor T cells.

V was shortened by 2 bases and J by 3 bases, with 5 bases between the two germline ends. The CDR3 runs 13 residues. This clonotype was seen at least ten times. The antigen is not known. Regarding time point: sample taken at primary tumor resection. Individually, TCR cDNA molecules were each labelled with a unique molecular identifier. TCRdb reprocessed the 5' RACE reads with MiXCR, giving one entry per CDR3 protein. The sample shows about 6,900 distinct CDR3 sequences, around 12% of them seen only once. The genes are TRBV12-3 or TRBV12-4 and TRBJ1-5; no definite D call. This receptor was identified in a male donor with early-stage non-small cell lung cancer. The starting material was lung tumor tissue, obtained at surgery. The CDR3 nucleotides read TGTGCCAGCAGTTTACCGTACAATCAGCCCCAGCATTTT. Translating gives CASSLPYNQPQHF.